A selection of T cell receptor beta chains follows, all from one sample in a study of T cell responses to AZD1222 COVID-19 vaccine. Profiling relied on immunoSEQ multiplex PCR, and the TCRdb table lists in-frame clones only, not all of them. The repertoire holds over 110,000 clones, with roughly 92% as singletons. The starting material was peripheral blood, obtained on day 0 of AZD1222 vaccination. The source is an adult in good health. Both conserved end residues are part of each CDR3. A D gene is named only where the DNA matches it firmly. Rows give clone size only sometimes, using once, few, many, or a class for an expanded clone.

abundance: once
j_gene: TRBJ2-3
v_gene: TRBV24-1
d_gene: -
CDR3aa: CATSRKDTQYF
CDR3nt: TGTGCCACCAGTCGGAAAGATACGCAGTATTTT

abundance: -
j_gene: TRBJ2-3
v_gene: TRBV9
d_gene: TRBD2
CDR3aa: CASSLAGHTDTQYF
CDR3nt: TGTGCCAGCAGCCTAGCGGGACACACAGATACGCAGTATTTT

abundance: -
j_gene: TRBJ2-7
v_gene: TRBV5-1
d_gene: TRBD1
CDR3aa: CASSLGTGAGYEQYF
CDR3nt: TGCGCCAGCAGCTTGGGGACAGGGGCCGGCTACGAGCAGTACTTC

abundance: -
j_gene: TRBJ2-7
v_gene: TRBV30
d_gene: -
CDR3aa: CAWSMAGMYEQYF
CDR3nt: TGTGCCTGGAGTATGGCAGGAATGTACGAGCAGTACTTC

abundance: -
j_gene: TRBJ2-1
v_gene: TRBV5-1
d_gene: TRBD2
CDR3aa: CASSLAGTSGSYYNEQFF
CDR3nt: TGCGCCAGCAGCTTGGCTGGGACTAGCGGTTCTTACTACAATGAGCAGTTCTTC

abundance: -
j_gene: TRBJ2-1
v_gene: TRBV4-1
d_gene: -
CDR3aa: CASSPMRIVGYNEQFF
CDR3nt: TGCGCCAGCAGCCCTATGAGGATCGTAGGGTACAATGAGCAGTTCTTC

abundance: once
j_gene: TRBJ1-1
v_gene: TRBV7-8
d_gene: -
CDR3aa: CASSLMSLNTEAFF
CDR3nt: TGTGCCAGCAGCTTAATGTCCTTGAACACTGAAGCTTTCTTT

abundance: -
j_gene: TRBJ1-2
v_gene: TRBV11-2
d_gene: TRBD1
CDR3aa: CASGLGQDNYGYTF
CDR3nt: TGTGCCAGCGGATTAGGACAGGACAACTATGGCTACACCTTC

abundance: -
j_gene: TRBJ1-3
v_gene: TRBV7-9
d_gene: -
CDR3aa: CASSLASIGVLAGNTIYF
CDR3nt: TGTGCCAGCAGCTTAGCGTCGATTGGGGTTCTGGCTGGAAACACCATATATTTT

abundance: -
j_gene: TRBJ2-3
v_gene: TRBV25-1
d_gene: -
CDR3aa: CASRPPAGDTQYF
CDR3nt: TGTGCCAGCCGGCCGCCAGCGGGAGATACGCAGTATTTT

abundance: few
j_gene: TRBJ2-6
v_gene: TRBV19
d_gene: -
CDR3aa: CASSIDRASGANVLTF
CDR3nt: TGTGCCAGTAGTATAGATCGGGCTTCTGGGGCCAACGTCCTGACTTTC

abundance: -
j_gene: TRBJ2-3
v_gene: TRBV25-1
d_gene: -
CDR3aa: CASSRRAGSTDTQYF
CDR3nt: TGTGCCAGCAGCCGCCGGGCGGGAAGCACAGATACGCAGTATTTT

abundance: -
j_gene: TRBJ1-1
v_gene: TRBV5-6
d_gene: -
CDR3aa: CASSLVGTNTEAFF
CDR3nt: TGTGCCAGCAGCTTGGTAGGTACGAACACTGAAGCTTTCTTT

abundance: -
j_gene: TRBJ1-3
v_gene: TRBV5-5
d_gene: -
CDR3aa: CASSFQLGLGNTIYF
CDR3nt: TGTGCCAGCAGCTTCCAACTCGGCCTTGGAAACACCATATATTTT

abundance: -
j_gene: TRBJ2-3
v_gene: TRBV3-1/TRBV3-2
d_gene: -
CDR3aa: CASSQLGERTDTQYF
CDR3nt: TGTGCCAGCAGCCAGCTGGGGGAGAGGACAGATACGCAGTATTTT

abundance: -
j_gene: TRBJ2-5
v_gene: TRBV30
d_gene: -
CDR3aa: CAWQVGETQYF
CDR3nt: TGTGCCTGGCAGGTAGGAGAGACCCAGTACTTC

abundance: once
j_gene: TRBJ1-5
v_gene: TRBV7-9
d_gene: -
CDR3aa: CASSLVADQPQHF
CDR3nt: TGTGCCAGCAGCTTAGTAGCCGATCAGCCCCAGCATTTT

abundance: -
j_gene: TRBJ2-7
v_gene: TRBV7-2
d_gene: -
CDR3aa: CASSLRAGSYEQYF
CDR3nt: TGTGCCAGCAGCTTAAGGGCGGGGTCCTACGAGCAGTACTTC

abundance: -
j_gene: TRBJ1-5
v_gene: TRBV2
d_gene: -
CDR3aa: CASTWGGLTNQPQHF
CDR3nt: TGTGCCAGCACCTGGGGAGGGCTGACGAATCAGCCCCAGCATTTT

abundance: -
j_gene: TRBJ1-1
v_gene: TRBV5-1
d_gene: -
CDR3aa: CASSLGPQPLATEAFF
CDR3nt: TGCGCCAGCAGCTTGGGTCCCCAGCCCTTGGCCACTGAAGCTTTCTTT

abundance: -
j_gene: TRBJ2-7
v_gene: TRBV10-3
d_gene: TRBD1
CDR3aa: CATRPGTGRNEQYF
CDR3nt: TGTGCCACCCGGCCCGGGACAGGGAGGAACGAGCAGTACTTC

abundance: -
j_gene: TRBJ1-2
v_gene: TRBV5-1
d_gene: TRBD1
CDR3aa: CASSVDRGNYGYTF
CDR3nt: TGCGCCAGCAGCGTGGACAGGGGTAACTATGGCTACACCTTC

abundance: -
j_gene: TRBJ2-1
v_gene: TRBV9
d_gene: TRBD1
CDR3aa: CASSRDRGPNPPNEQFF
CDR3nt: TGTGCCAGCAGCCGGGACAGGGGGCCAAACCCCCCCAATGAGCAGTTCTTC

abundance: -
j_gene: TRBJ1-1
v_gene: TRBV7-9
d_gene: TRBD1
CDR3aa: CASSPGGQRNTEAFF
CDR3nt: TGTGCCAGCAGCCCAGGGGGCCAGCGGAACACTGAAGCTTTCTTT

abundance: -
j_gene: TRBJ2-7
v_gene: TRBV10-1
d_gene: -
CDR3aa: CASSAGTFGEQYF
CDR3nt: TGCGCCAGCAGTGCGGGAACTTTCGGAGAGCAGTACTTC

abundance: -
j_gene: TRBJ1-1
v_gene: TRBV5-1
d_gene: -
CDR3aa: CASSVNRENTEAFF
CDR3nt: TGCGCCAGCAGCGTAAACAGGGAGAACACTGAAGCTTTCTTT

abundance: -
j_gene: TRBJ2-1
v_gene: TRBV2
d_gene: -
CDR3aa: CASSPTGLLYNEQFF
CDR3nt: TGTGCCAGCAGTCCGACAGGCCTTTTATACAATGAGCAGTTCTTC

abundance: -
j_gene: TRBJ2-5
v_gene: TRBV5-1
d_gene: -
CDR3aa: CASSWRGTVGQTQYF
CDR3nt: TGCGCCAGCAGCTGGAGGGGGACTGTCGGACAGACCCAGTACTTC

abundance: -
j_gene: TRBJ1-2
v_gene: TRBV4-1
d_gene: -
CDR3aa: CASSQGRSRPHGYTF
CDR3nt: TGCGCCAGCAGCCAAGGTCGGTCTAGGCCCCATGGCTACACCTTC

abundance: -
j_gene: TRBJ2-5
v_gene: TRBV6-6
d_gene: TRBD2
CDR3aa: CASRTSGSETQYF
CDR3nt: TGTGCCAGCAGGACTAGCGGGAGCGAGACCCAGTACTTC

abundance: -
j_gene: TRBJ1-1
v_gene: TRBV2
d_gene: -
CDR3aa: CASLRGGLLTEAFF
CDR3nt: TGTGCCAGCCTCCGGGGGGGGCTTCTCACTGAAGCTTTCTTT

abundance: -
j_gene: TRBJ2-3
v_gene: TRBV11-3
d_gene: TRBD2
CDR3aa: CASSPTSGADTQYF
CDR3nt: TGTGCCAGCAGCCCAACTAGCGGAGCAGATACGCAGTATTTT

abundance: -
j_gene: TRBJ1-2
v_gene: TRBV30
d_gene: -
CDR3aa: CAWSARGRRGYTF
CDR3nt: TGTGCCTGGAGTGCCCGGGGGCGCCGGGGCTACACCTTC

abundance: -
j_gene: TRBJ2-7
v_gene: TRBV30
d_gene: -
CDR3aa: CAWSTLSGKLYEQYF
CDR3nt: TGTGCCTGGAGTACTCTCTCCGGCAAACTTTACGAGCAGTACTTC

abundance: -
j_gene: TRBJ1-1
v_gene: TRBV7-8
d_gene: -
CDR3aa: CASSLGGVNTEAFF
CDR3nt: TGTGCCAGCAGCTTAGGAGGGGTGAACACTGAAGCTTTCTTT

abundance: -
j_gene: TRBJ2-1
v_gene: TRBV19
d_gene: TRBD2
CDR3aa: CASSIRTSGRRQFF
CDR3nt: TGTGCCAGTAGTATACGGACTAGCGGGAGACGGCAGTTCTTC

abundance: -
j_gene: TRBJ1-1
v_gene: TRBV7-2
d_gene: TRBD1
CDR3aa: CASSLEWTWTGQNTEAFF
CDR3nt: TGTGCCAGCAGCTTAGAATGGACGTGGACAGGGCAGAACACTGAAGCTTTCTTT

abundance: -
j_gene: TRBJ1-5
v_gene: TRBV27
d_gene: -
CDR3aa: CASSPRQGMFGNQPQHF
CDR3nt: TGTGCCAGCAGTCCACGTCAGGGGATGTTTGGCAATCAGCCCCAGCATTTT

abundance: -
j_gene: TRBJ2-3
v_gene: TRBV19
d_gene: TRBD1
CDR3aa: CASSPRDRDTDTQYF
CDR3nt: TGTGCCAGTAGTCCTCGCGACAGGGACACAGATACGCAGTATTTT

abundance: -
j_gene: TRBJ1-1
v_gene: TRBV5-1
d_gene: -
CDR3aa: CASSLHRENTEAFF
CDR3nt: TGCGCCAGCAGCTTGCATCGGGAAAACACTGAAGCTTTCTTT

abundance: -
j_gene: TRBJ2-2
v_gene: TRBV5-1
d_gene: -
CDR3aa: CASSLEGRGGELFF
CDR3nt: TGCGCCAGCAGCTTGGAGGGCCGGGGCGGGGAGCTGTTTTTT

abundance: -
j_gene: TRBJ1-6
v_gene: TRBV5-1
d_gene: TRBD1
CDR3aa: CASSLDTGGANSPLHF
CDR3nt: TGCGCCAGCAGCTTGGATACAGGGGGGGCTAATTCACCCCTCCACTTT

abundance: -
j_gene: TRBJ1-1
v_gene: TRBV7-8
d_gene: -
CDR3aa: CASSRNPRGTEAFF
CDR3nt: TGTGCCAGCAGCCGAAACCCCAGGGGCACTGAAGCTTTCTTT

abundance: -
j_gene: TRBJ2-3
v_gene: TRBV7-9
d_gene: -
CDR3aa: CASSWAGDTQYF
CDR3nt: TGTGCCAGCAGCTGGGCGGGAGATACGCAGTATTTT

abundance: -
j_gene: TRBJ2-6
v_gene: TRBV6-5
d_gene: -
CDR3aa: CASSYSGGPGANVLTF
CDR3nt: TGTGCCAGCAGTTACTCCGGGGGACCTGGGGCCAACGTCCTGACTTTC

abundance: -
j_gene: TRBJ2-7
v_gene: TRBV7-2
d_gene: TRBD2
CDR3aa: CASSPGREVQLGQYF
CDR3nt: TGTGCCAGCAGCCCGGGGCGGGAGGTTCAGCTAGGGCAGTACTTC

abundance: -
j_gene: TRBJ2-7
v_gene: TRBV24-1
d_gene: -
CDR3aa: CATSDPRDIAYEQYF
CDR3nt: TGTGCCACCAGTGATCCCCGGGACATAGCCTACGAGCAGTACTTC

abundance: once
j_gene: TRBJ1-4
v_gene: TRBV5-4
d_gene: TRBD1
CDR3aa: CASSPGQGQLSTNEKLFF
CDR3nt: TGTGCCAGCAGCCCCGGACAGGGCCAGCTCTCGACTAATGAAAAACTGTTTTTT